This T cell receptor beta chain was recorded in a study of control samples from healthy donors and cancer patients. CDR3 length: 13 residues. The ends were cut back, 3 bases at V and 5 bases at J, with 12 bases in the middle. Looked up from germline, CDR1 is SQVTM and CDR2 is ANQGSEA. Only in-frame clones appear in the TCRdb table, and some are missing; sequencing was by immunoSEQ multiplex PCR. The profile covers hundreds of thousands of clones, with approximately 92% appearing a single time and 5.5% to 8% taken by the ten largest. Sequenced input: PBMCs. This sequence was found in a man aged 40-50 years with head and neck cancer. This chain links TRBV29-1 with TRBJ2-3; D gene ambiguous. CDR3 region: CSVEITGKDTQYF. The CDR3 nucleotides read TGCAGCGTTGAGATCACTGGCAAAGATACGCAGTATTTT.